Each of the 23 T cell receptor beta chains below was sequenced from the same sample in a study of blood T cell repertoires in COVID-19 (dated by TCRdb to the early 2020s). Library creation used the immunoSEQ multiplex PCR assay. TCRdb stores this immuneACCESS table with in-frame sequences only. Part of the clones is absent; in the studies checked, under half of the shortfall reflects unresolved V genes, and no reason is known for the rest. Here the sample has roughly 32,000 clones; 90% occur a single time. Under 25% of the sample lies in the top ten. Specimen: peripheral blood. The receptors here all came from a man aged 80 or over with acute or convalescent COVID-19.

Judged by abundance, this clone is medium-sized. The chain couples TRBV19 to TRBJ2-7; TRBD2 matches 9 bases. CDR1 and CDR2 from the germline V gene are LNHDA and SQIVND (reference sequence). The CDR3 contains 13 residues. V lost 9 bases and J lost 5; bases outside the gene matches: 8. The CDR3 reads CASNGGGAHEQYF. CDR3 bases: TGTGCCAGCAACGGCGGGGGGGCCCACGAGCAGTACTTC.

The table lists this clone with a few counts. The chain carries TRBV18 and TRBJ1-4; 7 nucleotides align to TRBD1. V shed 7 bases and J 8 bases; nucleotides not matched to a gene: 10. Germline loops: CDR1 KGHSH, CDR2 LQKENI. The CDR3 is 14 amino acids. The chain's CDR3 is CASFPQGRSEKLFF. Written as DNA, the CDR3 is TGTGCCAGCTTCCCACAGGGGAGATCAGAAAAACTGTTTTTT. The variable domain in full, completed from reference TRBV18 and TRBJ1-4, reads NAGVMQNPRHLVRRRGQEARLRCSPMKGHSHVYWYRQLPEEGLKFMVYLQKENIIDESGMPKERFSAEFPKEGPSILRIQQVVRGDSAAYFCASFPQGRSEKLFFGSGTQLSVL.

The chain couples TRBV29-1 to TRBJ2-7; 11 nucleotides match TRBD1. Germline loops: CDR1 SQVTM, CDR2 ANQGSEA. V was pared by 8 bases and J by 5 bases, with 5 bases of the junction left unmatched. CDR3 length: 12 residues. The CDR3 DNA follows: TGCAGCTGGGGACAGGGGGTCAACGAGCAGTACTTC. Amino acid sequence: CSWGQGVNEQYF.

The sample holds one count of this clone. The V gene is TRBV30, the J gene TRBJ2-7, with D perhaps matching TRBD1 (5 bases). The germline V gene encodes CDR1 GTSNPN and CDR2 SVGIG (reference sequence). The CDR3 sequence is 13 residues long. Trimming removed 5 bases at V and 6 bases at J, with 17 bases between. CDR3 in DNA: TGTGCCTGGGGCTTGGGGCTGTTAGGCGAGCAGTACTTC. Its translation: CAWGLGLLGEQYF.

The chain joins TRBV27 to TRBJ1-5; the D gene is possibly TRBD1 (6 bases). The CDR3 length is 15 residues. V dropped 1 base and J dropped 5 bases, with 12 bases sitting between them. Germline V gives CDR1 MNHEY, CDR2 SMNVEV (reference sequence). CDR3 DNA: TGTGCCAGCAGTTTATGGCAGGGGCCTGATCAGCCCCAGCATTTT. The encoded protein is CASSLWQGPDQPQHF.

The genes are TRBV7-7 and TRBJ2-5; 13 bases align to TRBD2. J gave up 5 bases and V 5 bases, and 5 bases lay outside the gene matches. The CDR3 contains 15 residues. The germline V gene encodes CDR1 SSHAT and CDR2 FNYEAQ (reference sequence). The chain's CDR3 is CASSTTGLAGETQYF. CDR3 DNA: TGTGCCAGCAGCACAACGGGACTAGCGGGGGAGACCCAGTACTTC.

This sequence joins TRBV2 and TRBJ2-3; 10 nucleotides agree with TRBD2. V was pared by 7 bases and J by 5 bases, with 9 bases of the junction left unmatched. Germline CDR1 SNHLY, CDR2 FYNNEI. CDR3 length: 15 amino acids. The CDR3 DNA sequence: TGTGCCAGCAATAGGCTAGCGGGGGCCCTAGATACGCAGTATTTT. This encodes CASNRLAGALDTQYF.

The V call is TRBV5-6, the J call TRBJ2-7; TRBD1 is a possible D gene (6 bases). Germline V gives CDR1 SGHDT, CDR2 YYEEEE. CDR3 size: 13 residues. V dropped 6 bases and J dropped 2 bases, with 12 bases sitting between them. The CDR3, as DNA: TGTGCCAGCACACGGGACATTCCCTACGAGCAGTACTTC. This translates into CASTRDIPYEQYF.

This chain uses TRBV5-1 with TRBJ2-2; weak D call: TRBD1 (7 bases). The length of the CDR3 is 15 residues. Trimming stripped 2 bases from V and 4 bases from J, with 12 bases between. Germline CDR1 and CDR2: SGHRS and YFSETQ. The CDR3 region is CASSFAGGTTGELFF. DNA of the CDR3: TGCGCCAGCAGCTTCGCAGGGGGGACCACCGGGGAGCTGTTTTTT.

This chain's CDR3 is CASSVVQGAGYTF. Written as DNA, the CDR3 is TGTGCCAGCAGTGTAGTACAGGGGGCCGGCTACACCTTC. V is TRBV2 and J is TRBJ1-2; 9 bases fit TRBD1. Germline assignment: CDR1 SNHLY and CDR2 FYNNEI. This CDR3 is built from 13 residues. The ends lost 4 bases at V and 8 bases at J; junction bases unmatched: 5.

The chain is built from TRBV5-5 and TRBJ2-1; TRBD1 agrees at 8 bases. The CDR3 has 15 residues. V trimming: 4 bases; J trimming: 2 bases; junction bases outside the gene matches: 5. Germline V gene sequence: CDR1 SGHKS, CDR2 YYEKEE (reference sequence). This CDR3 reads CASSPGTGAYNEQFF. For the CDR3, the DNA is TGTGCCAGCAGCCCCGGGACAGGCGCCTACAATGAGCAGTTCTTC.

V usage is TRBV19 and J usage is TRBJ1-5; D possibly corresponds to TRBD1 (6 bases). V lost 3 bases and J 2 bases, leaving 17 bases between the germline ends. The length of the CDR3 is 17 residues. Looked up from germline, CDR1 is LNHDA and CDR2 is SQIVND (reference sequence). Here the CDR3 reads CASSIRATGIGNQPQHF. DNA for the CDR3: TGTGCCAGTAGTATTCGGGCCACAGGGATTGGCAATCAGCCCCAGCATTTT.

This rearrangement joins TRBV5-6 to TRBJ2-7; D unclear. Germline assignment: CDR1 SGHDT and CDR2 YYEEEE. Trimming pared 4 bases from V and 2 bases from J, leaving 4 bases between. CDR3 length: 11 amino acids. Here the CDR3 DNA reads TGTGCCAGCAGCACGGCCTACGAGCAGTACTTC. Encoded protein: CASSTAYEQYF.

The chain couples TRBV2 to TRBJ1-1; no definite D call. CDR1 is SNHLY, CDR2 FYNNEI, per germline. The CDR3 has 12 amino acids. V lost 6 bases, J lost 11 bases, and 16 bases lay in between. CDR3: CASRVVLTQAFF. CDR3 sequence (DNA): TGTGCCAGCAGGGTCGTTTTAACCCAGGCTTTCTTT.

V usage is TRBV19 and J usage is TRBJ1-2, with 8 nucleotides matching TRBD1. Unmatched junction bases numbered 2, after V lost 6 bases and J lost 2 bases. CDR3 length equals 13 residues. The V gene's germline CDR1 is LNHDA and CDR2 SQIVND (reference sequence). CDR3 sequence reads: CASSRDRNYGYTF. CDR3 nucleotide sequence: TGTGCCAGTAGCCGGGACAGGAACTATGGCTACACCTTC. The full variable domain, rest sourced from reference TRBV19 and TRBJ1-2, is DGGITQSPKYLFRKEGQNVTLSCEQNLNHDAMYWYRQDPGQGLRLIYYSQIVNDFQKGDIAEGYSVSREKKESFPLTVTSAQKNPTAFYLCASSRDRNYGYTFGSGTRLTVV.

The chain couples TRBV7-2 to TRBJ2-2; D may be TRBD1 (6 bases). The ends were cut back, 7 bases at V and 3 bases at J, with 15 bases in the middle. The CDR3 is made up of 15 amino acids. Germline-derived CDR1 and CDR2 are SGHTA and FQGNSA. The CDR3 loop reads CASTPTRGYTGELFF. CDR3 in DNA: TGTGCCAGCACCCCAACTAGGGGGTACACCGGGGAGCTGTTTTTT.

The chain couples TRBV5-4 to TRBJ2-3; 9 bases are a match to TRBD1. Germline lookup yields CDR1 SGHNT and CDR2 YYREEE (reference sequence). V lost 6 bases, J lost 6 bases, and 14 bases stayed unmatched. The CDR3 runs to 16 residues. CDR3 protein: CASNLNGGTGTDTQYF. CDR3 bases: TGTGCCAGCAACCTTAACGGCGGGACAGGGACGGATACGCAGTATTTT.

The CDR3 bases are TGCAGTGCTAAGACAGGTACCACCATATATTTT. This translates into CSAKTGTTIYF. The chain combines TRBV20-1 with TRBJ1-3; a possible D gene is TRBD1 (6 bases). Germline V CDR1 and CDR2: DFQATT, SNEGSKA (reference sequence). The CDR3 contains 11 residues. Deletions cut 4 bases from V and 9 bases from J, with 10 bases between.

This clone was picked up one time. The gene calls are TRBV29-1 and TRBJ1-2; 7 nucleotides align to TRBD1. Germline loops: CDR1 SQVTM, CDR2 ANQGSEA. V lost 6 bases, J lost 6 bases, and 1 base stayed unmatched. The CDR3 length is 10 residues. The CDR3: CSVDRDGYTF. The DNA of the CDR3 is TGCAGCGTAGACAGGGATGGCTACACCTTC.

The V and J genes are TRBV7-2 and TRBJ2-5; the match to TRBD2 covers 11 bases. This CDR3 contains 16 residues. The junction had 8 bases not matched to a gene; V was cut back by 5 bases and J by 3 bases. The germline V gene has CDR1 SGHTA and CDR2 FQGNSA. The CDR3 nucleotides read TGTGCCAGCAGCCGTCTAGCGGGGGGCAGGGAAGAGACCCAGTACTTC. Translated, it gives CASSRLAGGREETQYF. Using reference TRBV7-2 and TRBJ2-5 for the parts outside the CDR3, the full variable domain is GAGVSQSPSNKVTEKGKDVELRCDPISGHTALYWYRQSLGQGLEFLIYFQGNSAPDKSGLPSDRFSAERTGGSVSTLTIQRTQQEDSAVYLCASSRLAGGREETQYFGPGTRLLVL.

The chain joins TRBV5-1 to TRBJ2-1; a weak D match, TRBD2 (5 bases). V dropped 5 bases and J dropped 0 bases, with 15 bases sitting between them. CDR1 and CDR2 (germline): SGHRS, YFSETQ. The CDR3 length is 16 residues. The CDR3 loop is CASSPAEVISYNEQFF. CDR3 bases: TGCGCCAGCAGTCCGGCGGAGGTCATCTCCTACAATGAGCAGTTCTTC.

CDR3 bases: TGTGCCAGCAGCCTAACCTCGTGGGAGGGGCGGGGCTACACCTTC. Translation: CASSLTSWEGRGYTF. The rearrangement uses TRBV3-1 (or the pseudogene TRBV3-2) and TRBJ1-2; possibly TRBD1 for D (5 bases). Deletions cut 4 bases from V and 8 bases from J, with 20 bases between. CDR3 length: 15 residues. Germline V CDR1 and CDR2: LGHDT, YNNKEL (reference sequence).

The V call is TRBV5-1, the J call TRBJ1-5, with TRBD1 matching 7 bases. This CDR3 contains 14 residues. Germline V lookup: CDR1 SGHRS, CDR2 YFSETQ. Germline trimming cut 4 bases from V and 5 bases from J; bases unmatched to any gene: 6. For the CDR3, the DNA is TGCGCCAGCAGCCAGGGGGTGGGTGATCAGCCCCAGCATTTT. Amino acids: CASSQGVGDQPQHF.